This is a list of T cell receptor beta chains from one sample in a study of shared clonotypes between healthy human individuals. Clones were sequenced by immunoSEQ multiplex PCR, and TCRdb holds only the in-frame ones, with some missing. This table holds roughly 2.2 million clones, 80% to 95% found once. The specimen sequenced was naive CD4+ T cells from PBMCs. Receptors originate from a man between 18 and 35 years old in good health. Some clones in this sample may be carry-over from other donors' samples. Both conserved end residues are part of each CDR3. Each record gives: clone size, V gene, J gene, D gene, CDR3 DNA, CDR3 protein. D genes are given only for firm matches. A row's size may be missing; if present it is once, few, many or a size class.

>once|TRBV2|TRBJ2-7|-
TGTGCCAGCAGACGGGACACCGTCTACGAGCAGTACTTC
CASRRDTVYEQYF
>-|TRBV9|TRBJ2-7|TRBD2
TGTGCCAGCAGCGTAGCTGGGGGGGGCTACGAGCAGTACTTC
CASSVAGGGYEQYF
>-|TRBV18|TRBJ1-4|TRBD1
TGTGCCAGCTCACCAGGACAGGGAGATGAAAAACTGTTTTTT
CASSPGQGDEKLFF
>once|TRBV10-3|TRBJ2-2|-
TGTGCCTCCAGTTACACCGGGGAGCTGTTTTTT
CASSYTGELFF
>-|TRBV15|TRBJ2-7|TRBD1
TGTGCCACCAGCAGAGATCGGTTGGAGGGACAGGCGTTCGAGCAGTACTTC
CATSRDRLEGQAFEQYF
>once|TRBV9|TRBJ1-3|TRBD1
TGTGCCAGCAGCGGAAACAGGGGGCCTGGAAACACCATATATTTT
CASSGNRGPGNTIYF
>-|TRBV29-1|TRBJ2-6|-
TGCAGCGTTTTCCAGGGGTCTGGGGCCAACGTCCTGACTTTC
CSVFQGSGANVLTF
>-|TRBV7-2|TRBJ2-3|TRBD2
TGTGCCAGCAGCTTAGTCGGCGGGAGCGGCACAGATACGCAGTATTTT
CASSLVGGSGTDTQYF
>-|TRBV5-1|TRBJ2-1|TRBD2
TGCGCCAGCAGCTTCCCGTATCTAGCGGGATTTTACAATGAGCAGTTCTTC
CASSFPYLAGFYNEQFF
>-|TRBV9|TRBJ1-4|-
TGTGCCAGCAGCGCCCTCCAGGCGGCAGGGGATGAAAAACTGTTTTTT
CASSALQAAGDEKLFF
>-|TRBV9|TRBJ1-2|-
TGTGCCAGCAGCGTAGAGGCAGGGTCTGGCGGCTACACCTTC
CASSVEAGSGGYTF
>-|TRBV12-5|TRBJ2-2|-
TGTGCTAGTGGTTTGAGTCCCCCAAGGGGCGGGGAGCTGTTTTTT
CASGLSPPRGGELFF
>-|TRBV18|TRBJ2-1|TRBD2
TGTGCCAGCTCACCTATAGCGGGAGCGGGAAATGAGCAGTTCTTC
CASSPIAGAGNEQFF
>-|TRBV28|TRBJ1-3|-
TGTGCCAGCACCGGATTCGGCAGCTCTGGAAACACCATATATTTT
CASTGFGSSGNTIYF
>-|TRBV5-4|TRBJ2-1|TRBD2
TGTGCCAGCAGCCCGGACACCCGTAGCGGGAGGGGCTCCTACAATGAGCAGTTCTTC
CASSPDTRSGRGSYNEQFF
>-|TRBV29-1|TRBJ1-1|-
TGCAGCGTTGTGGAGCGGTTGAACACTGAAGCTTTCTTT
CSVVERLNTEAFF
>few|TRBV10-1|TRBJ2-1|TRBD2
TGCGCCAGCAGTGAAGCGGGAGCCCCCTACAATGAGCAGTTCTTC
CASSEAGAPYNEQFF
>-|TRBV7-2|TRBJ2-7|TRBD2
TGTGCCAGCAGCCAGCTAGCGGGACACTCCTACGAGCAGTACTTC
CASSQLAGHSYEQYF
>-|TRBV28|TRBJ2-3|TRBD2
TGTGCCAGCAGTTTGGAATTTACGTCGGGGGGAGATACGCAGTATTTT
CASSLEFTSGGDTQYF
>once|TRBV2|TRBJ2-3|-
TGTGCCAGCAGTTCGGGGTTCGGAGGCACAGATACGCAGTATTTT
CASSSGFGGTDTQYF
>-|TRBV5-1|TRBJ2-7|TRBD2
TGCGCCAGCAGCTTGGCTAGCGGGACACCCTACGAGCAGTACTTC
CASSLASGTPYEQYF
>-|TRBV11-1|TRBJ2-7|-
TGTGCCAGCAGCTTAGAGCCAAGCACGGGATCCTACGAGCAGTACTTC
CASSLEPSTGSYEQYF
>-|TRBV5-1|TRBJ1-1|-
TGCGCCAGCAGCTCGTCGTCACAGAGTAACACTGAAGCTTTCTTT
CASSSSSQSNTEAFF
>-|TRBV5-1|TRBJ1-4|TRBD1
TGCGCCAGCAGCCCGGGACAGGGGATTGAAAAACTGTTTTTT
CASSPGQGIEKLFF
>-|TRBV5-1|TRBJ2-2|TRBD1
TGCGCCAGCAGCCCCCGGGACAGAGGCACCGGGGAGCTGTTTTTT
CASSPRDRGTGELFF
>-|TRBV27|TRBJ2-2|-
TGTGCCAGCAGTTCTCGGGGCTACAAGCCGAACACCGGGGAGCTGTTTTTT
CASSSRGYKPNTGELFF
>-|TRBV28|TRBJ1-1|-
TGTGCCAGCAGTTTGGGGAGGGTGAACACTGAAGCTTTCTTT
CASSLGRVNTEAFF
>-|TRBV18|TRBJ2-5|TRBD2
TGTGCCAGCTCACCGGGGGGGCAAGAGACCCAGTACTTC
CASSPGGQETQYF